The 25 T cell receptor beta chains below were found in one sample sequenced in a study of blood T cell repertoires in COVID-19. This table comes from immunoSEQ multiplex PCR, and its TCRdb copy is limited to in-frame clones, with some not included. The sample holds about 190,000 clones; approximately 90% are singletons and the top ten take 4% to 5.5%. Sequences were obtained from peripheral blood. The receptors come from a human donor in a cohort sampled during active COVID-19.

The chain is built from TRBV23-1 and TRBJ1-5; TRBD1 aligns across 8 bases. TRBV23-1 is filed as an ORF, its function uncertain. The V and J ends lost 6 bases and 2 bases, in that order; junction bases with no gene match: 15. The CDR3 is 18 residues long. CDR3 sequence reads: CASRRGQAHRSCNQPQHF. CDR3 in DNA: TGCGCCAGCAGACGGGGACAGGCGCACAGAAGTTGCAATCAGCCCCAGCATTTT.

This chain links TRBV7-2 with TRBJ2-3, with D unresolved. The CDR3 is 12 residues long. Germline V gives CDR1 SGHTA, CDR2 FQGNSA. The V end lost 5 bases, the J end lost 8 bases, and 11 bases lay between the germline ends. The CDR3 sequence is CASSPGPLTQYF. In DNA, the CDR3 is TGTGCCAGCAGCCCAGGTCCACTTACGCAGTATTTT.

The chain joins TRBV2 to TRBJ2-1; the match to TRBD2 covers 11 bases. The V gene's germline CDR1 is SNHLY and CDR2 FYNNEI. V trimming: 4 bases; J trimming: 5 bases; junction bases outside the gene matches: 7. This CDR3 has 16 residues. The CDR3 here is CASSVPSGRLDNEQFF. CDR3 in DNA: TGTGCCAGCAGTGTTCCTAGCGGGAGGCTAGACAATGAGCAGTTCTTC.

The chain carries TRBV9 and TRBJ2-1; perhaps TRBD2 as D (7 bases). V lost 0 bases and J 4 bases, leaving 11 bases between the germline ends. CDR1 SGDLS and CDR2 YYNGEE come from the germline V gene. The CDR3 consists of 15 residues. The CDR3 protein is CASSVGGGGYNEQFF. The DNA for the CDR3 is TGTGCCAGCAGCGTAGGGGGGGGCGGGTACAATGAGCAGTTCTTC.

The chain uses TRBV10-2 and TRBJ2-7; TRBD1 matches 7 bases. The V and J ends lost 6 bases and 5 bases, in that order; junction bases with no gene match: 7. The CDR3 has 13 residues. The germline V gene has CDR1 WSHSY and CDR2 SAAADI. The CDR3 DNA reads TGCGCCAGCAGCAGACAGGGTTACGACGAGCAGTACTTC. Translating gives CASSRQGYDEQYF.

This chain connects TRBV25-1 to TRBJ2-3; D remains ambiguous. CDR1 and CDR2 (germline): MGHDK, SYGVNS. The CDR3 runs 14 residues. The germline V and J ends were trimmed by 4 bases and 1 base, with 9 bases remaining between them. CDR3 sequence: CASSASYRTDTQYF. CDR3 in DNA: TGTGCCAGCAGTGCCTCCTACCGCACAGATACGCAGTATTTT.

The gene calls are TRBV5-1 and TRBJ1-1; 7 bases line up with TRBD1. The CDR3 length is 15 residues. After removal of 3 bases from V and 5 bases from J, the junction contained 10 bases not matched to a gene. Looked up from germline, CDR1 is SGHRS and CDR2 is YFSETQ. The CDR3 bases are TGCGCCAGCAGCTGGGTGACAGGGACGGGGACTGAAGCTTTCTTT. Protein product: CASSWVTGTGTEAFF.

V usage is TRBV6-2 or TRBV6-3 and J usage is TRBJ2-3, with 9 positions matching TRBD2. The CDR3 is 13 residues long. Trimming at V came to 0 bases and at J to 9 bases, leaving 1 base not matched to a gene. The germline V gene has CDR1 MNHEY and CDR2 SVGEGT. As DNA, the CDR3 is TGTGCCAGCAGTTACTCGACTAGCGGAACGCAGTATTTT. Translating it yields CASSYSTSGTQYF.

The J gene is TRBJ1-1, the V gene TRBV29-1; no definite D call. Germline-derived CDR1 and CDR2 are SQVTM and ANQGSEA. V lost 1 base and J lost 1, with 10 bases in between. The CDR3 runs 14 residues. CDR3 amino acids: CSVEGGTKNTEAFF. In nucleotides, the CDR3 is TGCAGCGTTGAAGGCGGCACAAAGAACACTGAAGCTTTCTTT.

This sequence joins TRBV11-2 and TRBJ2-7, with D possibly being TRBD1 (6 bases). The V gene lost 5 bases and the J gene lost 2 bases, with 16 bases spanning the gap. This CDR3 has 15 residues. Germline assignment: CDR1 SGHAT and CDR2 FQNNGV. In DNA form, the CDR3 reads TGTGCCAGCAGCCCCCCCTACAGGGTAACCTACGAGCAGTACTTC. This codes for CASSPPYRVTYEQYF.

The V gene is TRBV3-1 (or the pseudogene TRBV3-2), the J gene TRBJ1-2; no clear D gene. Trimming pared 2 bases from V and 8 bases from J, leaving 15 bases between. Germline values: CDR1 LGHDT, CDR2 YNNKEL (reference sequence). This CDR3 region has 14 residues. CDR3 sequence reads: CASSQTDPLAGYTF. The DNA of the CDR3 is TGTGCCAGCAGCCAAACAGATCCCCTCGCCGGCTACACCTTC.

The chain uses TRBV30 and TRBJ2-3; possibly TRBD2 for D (7 bases). Germline V gene sequence: CDR1 GTSNPN, CDR2 SVGIG (reference sequence). Trimming removed 1 base from V and 4 bases from J, with 15 bases in between. The CDR3 contains 15 residues. CDR3 residues: CAWSADQGRADTQYF. In nucleotides, the CDR3 is TGTGCCTGGAGTGCCGATCAGGGGAGGGCAGATACGCAGTATTTT.

This clone was seen more than once but under ten times. This chain uses TRBV30 with TRBJ2-2; possible D gene TRBD2, 5 bases. The ends were cut back, 2 bases at V and 7 bases at J, with 11 bases in the middle. Germline assignment: CDR1 GTSNPN and CDR2 SVGIG (reference sequence). This CDR3 spans 13 amino acids. CDR3 amino acids: CAWSPRVVGELFF. DNA of the CDR3: TGTGCCTGGAGTCCGAGGGTGGTCGGGGAGCTGTTTTTT.

This chain joins TRBV18 and TRBJ1-5; D gene unclear. The CDR3 is made up of 13 amino acids. The V gene lost 3 bases and the J gene lost 3 bases, with 6 bases spanning the gap. Germline assignment: CDR1 KGHSH and CDR2 LQKENI. The CDR3 nucleotides read TGTGCCAGCTCACCTACATACAATCAGCCCCAGCATTTT. This encodes CASSPTYNQPQHF. The full variable domain, rest sourced from reference TRBV18 and TRBJ1-5, is NAGVMQNPRHLVRRRGQEARLRCSPMKGHSHVYWYRQLPEEGLKFMVYLQKENIIDESGMPKERFSAEFPKEGPSILRIQQVVRGDSAAYFCASSPTYNQPQHFGDGTRLSIL.

The genes are TRBV4-2 and TRBJ2-7, with 11 bases matching TRBD2. CDR1 is LGHNA, CDR2 YNFKEQ, per germline. This CDR3 comprises 15 residues. The junction had 2 bases not matched to a gene; V was cut back by 1 base and J by 3 bases. The CDR3 region has the DNA TGTGCCAGCAGCCAAGCGACTAGCGGGGTCTACGAGCAGTACTTC. Its protein product is CASSQATSGVYEQYF.

Comments on this clone: The identical CDR3 is also encoded by other nucleotide sequences in the sample. This sequence joins TRBV5-6 and TRBJ2-7, with 10 bases fitting TRBD2. This CDR3 has 16 amino acids. V lost 0 bases to trimming and J lost 2 bases; unmatched junction nucleotides: 5. The germline gives CDR1 SGHDT, CDR2 YYEEEE. The CDR3 DNA reads as TGTGCCAGCAGCTTGGCGGGTCTAGCGGGAGCCTACGAGCAGTACTTC. Protein product: CASSLAGLAGAYEQYF.

This chain connects TRBV9 to TRBJ2-1; TRBD1 might be the D (5 bases). This CDR3 contains 17 residues. Trimming stripped 0 bases from V and 6 bases from J, with 19 bases between. Germline V lookup: CDR1 SGDLS, CDR2 YYNGEE. This chain's CDR3 is CASSVAGWSLGLNEQFF. As DNA, the CDR3 is TGTGCCAGCAGCGTAGCAGGTTGGTCCTTGGGGCTCAATGAGCAGTTCTTC.

V is TRBV12-3 or TRBV12-4 and J is TRBJ2-3; D perhaps matches TRBD1 (5 bases). The germline V and J ends were trimmed by 2 bases and 7 bases, with 10 bases remaining between them. CDR3 size: 13 residues. The CDR3 is CASSLSRAYTQYF. CDR3 coding DNA: TGTGCCAGCAGTTTATCCAGGGCCTATACGCAGTATTTT.

The rearrangement uses TRBV13 and TRBJ2-7, with D possibly being TRBD2 (7 bases). CDR1 and CDR2 (germline): PRHDT, FYEKMQ (reference sequence). This CDR3 has 18 residues. V was trimmed by 0 bases and J by 2 bases, leaving 20 bases between them. The CDR3: CASSLGLIRGARTYEQYF. The DNA of the CDR3 is TGTGCCAGCAGCTTAGGCCTAATACGGGGGGCTAGAACCTACGAGCAGTACTTC.

In this sample, this clone turned up a few times. The gene calls are TRBV5-1 and TRBJ2-7; TRBD2 might be the D (6 bases). CDR1 is SGHRS, CDR2 YFSETQ, per germline. This CDR3 is built from 13 residues. V was cut by 6 bases and J by 0 bases, with 10 bases left in between. The DNA of the CDR3 is TGCGCCAGCAAGATAGCGGTCTCCTACGAGCAGTACTTC. Translation gives CASKIAVSYEQYF. Full variable domain (remainder filled in from reference TRBV5-1 and TRBJ2-7): KAGVTQTPRYLIKTRGQQVTLSCSPISGHRSVSWYQQTPGQGLQFLFEYFSETQRNKGNFPGRFSGRQFSNSRSEMNVSTLELGDSALYLCASKIAVSYEQYFGPGTRLTVT.

Notes on this clone: Relative to the germline gene, one junction end is altered; a read error may explain this. This chain joins TRBV2 and TRBJ2-3; D remains ambiguous. The CDR3 has 14 residues. Per germline, CDR1 SNHLY and CDR2 FYNNEI. CDR3: CASSEARSSDTQYF. CDR3 bases: TGTGCCAGCAGCGAAGCTCGTAGTTCAGATACGCAGTATTTT.

The J gene is TRBJ2-2, the V gene TRBV2; no definite D call. This CDR3 contains 14 residues. The V end lost 7 bases, the J end lost 0 bases, and 9 bases lay between the germline ends. Germline V CDR1 and CDR2: SNHLY, FYNNEI. CDR3: CASMGRTNTGELFF. For the CDR3, the DNA is TGTGCCAGCATGGGCAGAACGAACACCGGGGAGCTGTTTTTT.

The rearrangement joins TRBV29-1 to TRBJ1-2, with D possibly matching TRBD1 (5 bases). From germline, CDR1 is SQVTM and CDR2 ANQGSEA. CDR3 length equals 13 residues. V was clipped by 3 bases and J by 5 bases, with 13 bases between them. The CDR3 protein is CSVDYQGGYGYTF. CDR3 in DNA: TGCAGCGTTGATTACCAGGGAGGGTATGGCTACACCTTC.

This chain uses TRBV4-3 with TRBJ2-1, with 8 positions matching TRBD1. V shed 2 bases and J 5 bases; nucleotides not matched to a gene: 5. There are 15 residues in the CDR3. Germline V CDR1 and CDR2: LGHNA, YSLEER. The CDR3 is CASSQTGTGDNEQFF. The CDR3 region has the DNA TGCGCCAGCAGCCAAACCGGGACAGGAGACAATGAGCAGTTCTTC.

J is TRBJ2-7 and V is TRBV19, with 7 bases identical to TRBD2. This CDR3 is 14 amino acids long. V gave up 4 bases and J gave up 0 bases; unmatched junction bases: 3. Germline V gene data show CDR1 as LNHDA and CDR2 as SQIVND (reference sequence). DNA for the CDR3: TGTGCCAGTAGTAAGGGCGGGGGCTCCTACGAGCAGTACTTC. Its protein is CASSKGGGSYEQYF.